Sequencing of this T cell receptor beta chain was carried out in a study of early stage breast cancer tumors (dated by TCRdb to about 2017). At the level of the whole study: Of the 15 to 20 invasive breast tumors, roughly 12 were found to be estrogen receptor-positive, progesterone receptor-positive and HER2-negative. Across all samples, 2 million to 3 million templates representing about 1 million unique clonotypes were detected. Most of the 12 ER+/PR+/HER2- tumors were invasive ductal carcinomas, while the other four were invasive lobular carcinomas. A read coverage of roughly 10-fold per sample was achieved on average. Results the study describes overall, beyond this receptor: Compared with adjacent normal breast tissue, tumors had about 2.5-fold higher T cell density and higher clonality. Enriched TCRB sequences shared across patients were found to be mostly commonly generated sequences that were unlikely to play an important role in the tumor microenvironment. Analysis by tumor subtype was prevented by the small cohort size. Greater similarity was observed between blood and normal breast repertoires than between blood and tumor repertoires, and tumor was distinguished from normal in about 85% of the 16 patients when each tissue was compared with blood. Chain pairing and functional markers such as CD4, CD8 and FOXP3 were missed by bulk genomic DNA sequencing of unsorted cells.

There are a few counts of this clone. Which antigen it targets is not known. No quality values exist for individual bases; no much larger clone is one base distant. Two independent genomic DNA replicates were amplified for each sample, with around 0.5 ug used for blood and about 1.5 ug for tumor or normal breast. TCRB sequencing of genomic DNA was carried out with the ImmunoSeq Intro kit according to the manufacturer's instructions. Multiplex PCR was run for around 28 cycles using proprietary primers and spike-in control sequences for absolute quantification. Single-end 150-bp reads were used to sequence an 87-bp fragment spanning the CDR3 plus the flanking V and J genes. Seven samples, with two replicates for each sample, were multiplexed per lane of an Illumina MiSeq using version 3.0 chemistry. Concerning the study's data processing: The vendor's proprietary pipeline handled the raw data processing, merging both replicates into a single result for each sample. To define clonotypes, the study grouped productive rearrangements that shared the V-gene family, CDR3 amino acid sequence and J-gene segment. Clonality was calculated as 1 minus the normalized Shannon entropy (Pielou evenness) of TCRB abundances. T cell density was estimated as total templates divided by the number of input cells, with the number of input cells inferred from the DNA input amount. Recon was used with default parameters to estimate total repertoire diversity and clonality. A clonotype counted as tumor-enriched if its abundance in tumor exceeded 0.1% and was at least 32-fold higher than its abundance in normal breast. In TCRdb, the immuneACCESS table is reduced to in-frame sequences with V and J assigned. These tables do not hold every clone; where another copy was compared, an unresolved V gene accounts for under half, and the others remain unexplained. V and J calls plus clone size are reproduced from that table; the DNA served to infer D and trimming. Counted in this sample were some 70,000 clones; around 80% of them appeared once. The ten largest make up more than 3% of the sample.

The study profiled bulk TCR beta-chain repertoires in matched peripheral blood, tumor and adjacent normal breast tissue taken from approximately 15 patients with early-stage breast cancer. Before surgery, roughly 4.5-11 mL of whole blood was collected into EDTA tubes and then processed within 2 hours. Peripheral blood mononuclear cells were isolated by Ficoll-Paque centrifugation in SepMate-50 tubes. For storage in liquid nitrogen, PBMCs were cryopreserved as aliquots of roughly 2 to 4.5 million cells in roughly 90% FBS with 10% DMSO. Genomic DNA was extracted with the Qiagen AllPrep DNA/RNA Mini kit. Counted from cysteine to phenylalanine, this CDR3 has 18 amino acids. Only the CDR3 portion is preserved as DNA: 54 bases, with reading frame beginning at the first base. The germline V gene encodes CDR1 MNHEY and CDR2 SMNVEV (reference sequence). Trimming accounts for 2 bases at V and 6 bases at J, while the number of junction bases matched to no gene is 15.

The rearranged chain carries TRBV27 and TRBJ1-5, and 8 junction bases match TRBD1. This TCR was sampled from a person between 60 and 69 years old with breast cancer. The sample consisted of blood. The nucleotide sequence reads as follows: TGTGCCAGCAGTTTAAGAATCGGTCGACAGGGGCAGGGTCAGCCCCAGCATTTT. The encoded protein is CASSLRIGRQGQGQPQHF.